This T cell receptor (beta chain) comes out of a study of tumor-infiltrating lymphocytes in oesophageal squamous cell carcinoma. One entry per CDR3 protein results from TCRdb running MiXCR on the PCR reads. The profile shows almost 20,000 distinct CDR3 sequences, 40% of them singletons. Trimming shortened V by 0 bases and J by 8 bases, and 24 bases separated the two germline ends. CDR3 length equals 18 residues. Germline V gives CDR1 ENHRY, CDR2 SYGVKD. J is TRBJ2-3 and V is TRBV10-3; maybe TRBD2 (6 bases). The clonotype comes from a male donor with esophageal squamous cell carcinoma. The source material was blood. The CDR3 here is CAISESTGQGPMGGTQYF. The CDR3 DNA sequence: TGTGCCATCAGTGAGTCGACTGGACAAGGCCCCATGGGAGGTACGCAGTATTTT.